The sequence of this T cell receptor (beta chain) was determined in a study of T cells after yellow fever vaccination. Regarding the study as a whole: Repertoires sorted by FACS could include abundant clonotypes that are contaminants from the bulk population.

This clonotype was found many times. The antigen remains unidentified. TCRdb ran MiXCR on the 5' RACE reads and lists one entry per CDR3 protein. This table holds hundreds of thousands of distinct CDR3 sequences, roughly an eighth found once. This CDR3 comprises 14 residues. The germline V gene encodes CDR1 SGHRS and CDR2 YFSETQ. The V end was cut by 2 bases, the J end by 5 bases, with 10 bases between. This clonotype was sampled from a man younger than 35 who received the YFV17D yellow fever vaccine. The genes are TRBV5-1 and TRBJ1-4, with unresolved D. Material: CD4+ T cells sorted from PBMCs, obtained 15 days after the yellow fever booster vaccination. CDR3 sequence reads: CASSFQFNNEKLFF. The DNA for the CDR3 is TGCGCCAGCAGCTTTCAGTTTAACAATGAAAAACTGTTTTTT.